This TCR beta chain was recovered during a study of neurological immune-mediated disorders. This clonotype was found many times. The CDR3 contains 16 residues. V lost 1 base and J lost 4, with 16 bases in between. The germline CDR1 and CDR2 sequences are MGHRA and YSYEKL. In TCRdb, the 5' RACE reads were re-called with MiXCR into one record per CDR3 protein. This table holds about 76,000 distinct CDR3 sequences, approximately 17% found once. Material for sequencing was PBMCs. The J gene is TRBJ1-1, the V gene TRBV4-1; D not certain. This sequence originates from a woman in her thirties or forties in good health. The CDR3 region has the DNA TGCGCCAGCAGCCAAGTGCGAGCGAACCTGATCACTGAAGCTTTCTTT. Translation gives CASSQVRANLITEAFF.